This section outlines one TCR beta chain sequence together with its context. This table comes from immunoSEQ multiplex PCR, and its TCRdb copy is limited to in-frame clones, with some not included. The repertoire holds more than 75,000 clones, about 90% seen once, with about 1.9% in the top ten. Germline V gene lookup returns CDR1 LGHDT and CDR2 YNNKEL (reference sequence). The CDR3 is made up of 14 amino acids. V shed 3 bases and J shed 11 bases, with 19 bases lying between them. This specimen comes from a study of control samples from healthy donors and cancer patients. The TCR was taken from a woman aged 60-75 years with head and neck cancer. Sequencing used PBMCs. The rearrangement uses TRBV3-1 (or the pseudogene TRBV3-2) and TRBJ1-1; D possibly corresponds to TRBD1 (5 bases). The CDR3 protein is CASSHTPQEWGAFF. Here the CDR3 DNA reads TGTGCCAGCAGCCACACTCCACAAGAGTGGGGGGCTTTCTTT.